The 21 T cell receptor beta chains below all came from one sample that was sequenced in a study of T cells in Graves' hyperthyroidism and ophthalmopathy. RNA transcripts yielded amplified TCR beta CDR3 regions. RT-PCR in the first round (using the HTBI primer set) targeted the TCR CDR3. One entry per CDR3 protein results from TCRdb running MiXCR on the multiplex PCR reads. Here the sample spans about 270,000 distinct CDR3 sequences, about 20% being singletons. The material sequenced was blood. The origin of the receptors is a man aged 25-40 years with Graves' ophthalmopathy.

Ten or more counts support this clonotype. V and J are TRBV2 and TRBJ1-1; tentative D call: TRBD1 (5 bases). The CDR3 is 13 residues long. Per germline, CDR1 SNHLY and CDR2 FYNNEI. Trimming removed 4 bases at V and 8 bases at J, with 14 bases between. CDR3 amino acids: CASSGRGYFEAFF. CDR3 DNA sequence: TGTGCCAGCAGTGGAAGGGGTTACTTCGAAGCTTTCTTT.

This clonotype turned up a few times. This chain links TRBV20-1 with TRBJ2-1; a possible D gene is TRBD2 (6 bases). Germline values: CDR1 DFQATT, CDR2 SNEGSKA (reference sequence). The CDR3 has 14 amino acids. The V end lost 6 bases, the J end lost 2 bases, and 14 bases lay between the germline ends. The chain's CDR3 is CSAERESTYNEQFF. In nucleotides, the CDR3 is TGCAGTGCGGAACGGGAGAGCACCTACAATGAGCAGTTCTTC.

V is TRBV6-1 and J is TRBJ2-3; TRBD2 agrees at 8 bases. The CDR3 spans 14 residues. CDR1 and CDR2 from the germline V gene are MNHNS and SASEGT. V lost 11 bases, J lost 4 bases, and 11 bases stayed unmatched. In nucleotides, the CDR3 is TGTGCCGGCTCGGGGAGCGGGAGCCCAGATACGCAGTATTTT. This gives the protein CAGSGSGSPDTQYF.

This clonotype occurred a few times. The V call is TRBV11-3, the J call TRBJ1-2; possible D gene TRBD1, 6 bases. This CDR3 is built from 13 residues. The V end was cut by 5 bases, the J end by 7 bases, with 14 bases between. Germline V gives CDR1 SGHNT, CDR2 YENEEA. Here the CDR3 reads CASSAQGWGGYTF. CDR3 nucleotide sequence: TGTGCCAGCAGCGCACAGGGTTGGGGTGGCTACACCTTC.

The chain is built from TRBV18 and TRBJ1-2, with unresolved D. The V and J ends lost 3 bases and 2 bases respectively, with 13 bases between them. Per germline, CDR1 KGHSH and CDR2 LQKENI. The CDR3 extends over 15 amino acids. This CDR3 reads CASSPPAKTNYGYTF. As DNA, the CDR3 is TGTGCCAGCTCACCCCCCGCGAAAACCAACTATGGCTACACCTTC.

This clonotype was recorded at least ten times. V usage is TRBV28 and J usage is TRBJ2-5, with D perhaps being TRBD1 or TRBD2 (6 bases each). Trimming removed 7 bases from V and 6 bases from J, with 18 bases in between. The CDR3 is 14 amino acids. Germline assignment: CDR1 MDHEN and CDR2 SYDVKM. CDR3 nucleotides: TGTGCCAGCACTAATATGGGGGGCTGGCAGACCCAGTACTTC. Translating it yields CASTNMGGWQTQYF.

The V gene is TRBV18, the J gene TRBJ1-5, with unresolved D. Trimming left V 6 bases short and J 6 bases short, with 18 bases between. This CDR3 contains 15 residues. CDR1 and CDR2 (germline): KGHSH, LQKENI. The CDR3 DNA sequence: TGTGCCAGCTCTCCGGACTCTTCAGGTGGTCAGCCCCAGCATTTT. Translating it yields CASSPDSSGGQPQHF.

V usage is TRBV15 and J usage is TRBJ2-1; TRBD2 matches at 8 bases. The V gene's germline CDR1 is LNHNV and CDR2 YYDKDF (reference sequence). This CDR3 is 15 amino acids long. Trimming at V came to 0 bases and at J to 7 bases, leaving 5 bases not matched to a gene. In nucleotides, the CDR3 is TGTGCCACCAGCAGAGATCAACTAGCGGCTAATGAGCAGTTCTTC. It yields the protein CATSRDQLAANEQFF. Combining the CDR3 with reference TRBV15 and TRBJ2-1 gives the whole variable domain DAMVIQNPRYQVTQFGKPVTLSCSQTLNHNVMYWYQQKSSQAPKLLFHYYDKDFNNEADTPDNFQSRRPNTSFCFLDIRSPGLGDTAMYLCATSRDQLAANEQFFGPGTRLTVL.

This clonotype was observed a handful of times. The chain links TRBV28 to TRBJ2-7, with TRBD1 identical over 11 bases. The J segment lost 5 bases and the V segment lost 6 bases, leaving 6 bases of the junction unmatched. In germline, CDR1 is MDHEN, CDR2 SYDVKM. CDR3 length: 14 residues. The CDR3, as DNA: TGTGCCAGCAGCCTCTCGGGACAGGGGGACGAGCAGTACTTC. This translates into CASSLSGQGDEQYF. The variable domain in full, completed from reference TRBV28 and TRBJ2-7, reads DVKVTQSSRYLVKRTGEKVFLECVQDMDHENMFWYRQDPGLGLRLIYFSYDVKMKEKGDIPEGYSVSREKKERFSLILESASTNQTSMYLCASSLSGQGDEQYFGPGTRLTVT.

This chain uses TRBV18 with TRBJ2-3; D gene uncertain. Germline V lookup: CDR1 KGHSH, CDR2 LQKENI. This CDR3 has 14 amino acids. The ends were cut back, 0 bases at V and 4 bases at J, with 8 bases in the middle. The CDR3 DNA reads as TGTGCCAGCTCACCACCGGGCATCTCAGATACGCAGTATTTT. Protein sequence: CASSPPGISDTQYF.

This clonotype was counted a few times. The rearrangement links TRBV6-1 to TRBJ2-7; 13 nucleotides match TRBD2. This CDR3 spans 17 amino acids. Losses at the gene ends were 7 bases for V and 0 bases for J; bases not matched to a gene: 9. CDR1 MNHNS and CDR2 SASEGT come from the germline V gene. The CDR3 sequence: CASMFGGLAGSSYEQYF. CDR3 bases: TGTGCCAGCATGTTCGGGGGACTAGCGGGGAGCTCCTACGAGCAGTACTTC.

The sample holds many counts of this clonotype. The chain combines TRBV3-1 with TRBJ1-1; D is unresolved. Germline-derived CDR1 and CDR2 are LGHDT and YNNKEL (reference sequence). The V and J ends lost 5 bases and 11 bases respectively, with 15 bases between them. The CDR3 runs 12 residues. In DNA, the CDR3 is TGTGCCAGCAGCAACCGGAATTATAGGGCTTTCTTT. Translating gives CASSNRNYRAFF.

As regards this clonotype: This may be a read error: a much more frequent sequence differs by one nucleotide. The CDR3 DNA follows: TGTGCCAGCAGGGGACGAGAGTCCGCTTACAATGAGCAGTTATTC. Amino acid sequence: CASRGRESAYNEQLF. This chain uses TRBV28 with TRBJ2-1, with D perhaps matching TRBD1 or TRBD2 (5 bases each). CDR1 MDHEN and CDR2 SYDVKM come from the germline V gene. This CDR3 region has 15 residues.

This chain uses TRBV11-1 with TRBJ2-3, with D uncertain. The CDR3 is made up of 12 amino acids. Germline CDR1 and CDR2: SGHAT and FQDESV (reference sequence). V gave up 3 bases and J gave up 9 bases, with 10 bases separating them. CDR3 amino acids: CASSFSAPTQYF. The CDR3 DNA follows: TGTGCCAGCAGCTTTTCAGCACCGACGCAGTATTTT. The full variable domain, rest sourced from reference TRBV11-1 and TRBJ2-3, is EAEVAQSPRYKITEKSQAVAFWCDPISGHATLYWYRQILGQGPELLVQFQDESVVDDSQLPKDRFSAERLKGVDSTLKIQPAELGDSAMYLCASSFSAPTQYFGPGTRLTVL.

The V call is TRBV19, the J call TRBJ1-2; no reliable D call. With 1 base removed from V and 6 bases from J, the gap between germline ends came to 9 bases. This CDR3 comprises 13 residues. Germline V gives CDR1 LNHDA, CDR2 SQIVND (reference sequence). In DNA form, the CDR3 reads TGTGCCAGTAGTATAGGACGGAGAGATGGCTACACCTTC. Amino acid sequence: CASSIGRRDGYTF.

The table lists this clonotype with many counts. The V gene is TRBV2, the J gene TRBJ2-7; maybe TRBD1 (5 bases). Trimming took 6 bases from V and 7 from J, leaving 16 bases between them. The CDR3 runs to 13 residues. Germline V lookup: CDR1 SNHLY, CDR2 FYNNEI. The CDR3, as DNA: TGTGCCAGCAGACAGGAAGCGAGGTGGGAGCAGTACTTC. Its translation: CASRQEARWEQYF.

The genes are TRBV4-2 and TRBJ2-7, with 7 bases matching TRBD2. After removal of 1 base from V and 5 bases from J, the junction contained 5 bases not matched to a gene. Germline loops: CDR1 LGHNA, CDR2 YNFKEQ. The CDR3 sequence is 14 residues long. The CDR3 nucleotides read TGTGCCAGCAGCCAAGGGCGGGAGTTCGACGAGCAGTACTTC. Translated, it gives CASSQGREFDEQYF.

The rearrangement links TRBV27 to TRBJ2-3, with 8 bases lining up with TRBD1. The CDR3 runs to 14 residues. CDR1 MNHEY and CDR2 SMNVEV come from the germline V gene (reference sequence). J was trimmed by 4 bases and V by 5 bases; bases with no gene match: 5. CDR3 in amino acids: CASSEDRGSDTQYF. The CDR3 DNA reads as TGTGCCAGCAGTGAAGACAGGGGTTCAGATACGCAGTATTTT.

The CDR3 loop is CATSDRDRGANTGELFF. Here the CDR3 DNA reads TGTGCCACCAGTGACCGGGACAGGGGGGCGAACACCGGGGAGCTGTTTTTT. The J gene is TRBJ2-2, the V gene TRBV24-1, with 11 bases aligning to TRBD1. J gave up 0 bases and V 4 bases, and 3 bases lay outside the gene matches. The germline V gene has CDR1 KGHDR and CDR2 SFDVKD. CDR3 size: 17 residues.

At least ten counts were recorded for this clonotype. The V call is TRBV12-3 or TRBV12-4, the J call TRBJ1-1; perhaps TRBD1 as D (5 bases). Trimming took 6 bases from V and 4 from J, leaving 18 bases between them. CDR3 length equals 15 residues. Written as DNA, the CDR3 is TGTGCCAGCAGGGGAATCAACAGGAGAACCACTGAAGCTTTCTTT. It translates to CASRGINRRTTEAFF.

This clonotype was recorded at least ten times. The chain's CDR3 is CASSFLTSGRAQEQFF. CDR3 nucleotides: TGCGCCAGCAGCTTCCTGACTAGCGGGAGAGCACAAGAGCAGTTCTTC. The rearrangement links TRBV5-1 to TRBJ2-1; 12 bases are a match to TRBD2. Germline values: CDR1 SGHRS, CDR2 YFSETQ. This CDR3 has 16 amino acids. V was clipped by 2 bases and J by 10 bases; unmatched bases: 10.